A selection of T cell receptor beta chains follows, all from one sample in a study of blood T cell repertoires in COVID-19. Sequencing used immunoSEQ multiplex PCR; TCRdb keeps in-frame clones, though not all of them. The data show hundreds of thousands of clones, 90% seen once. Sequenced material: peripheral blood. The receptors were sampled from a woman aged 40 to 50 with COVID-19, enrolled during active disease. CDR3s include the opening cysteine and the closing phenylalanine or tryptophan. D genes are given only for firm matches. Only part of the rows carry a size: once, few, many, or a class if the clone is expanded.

cdr3_aa: CATWTGASYEQYF
cdr3_nt: TGTGCCACCTGGACAGGGGCTTCCTACGAGCAGTACTTC
v_call: TRBV10-3
j_call: TRBJ2-7
d_call: TRBD1
clone_size: -

cdr3_aa: CASSQDLPGTYEQYF
cdr3_nt: TGCGCCAGCAGCCAAGATCTCCCAGGGACCTACGAGCAGTACTTC
v_call: TRBV4-3
j_call: TRBJ2-7
d_call: -
clone_size: -

cdr3_aa: CASSISQGSNQPQHF
cdr3_nt: TGTGCCAGTAGTATATCCCAGGGAAGCAATCAGCCCCAGCATTTT
v_call: TRBV19
j_call: TRBJ1-5
d_call: -
clone_size: -

cdr3_aa: CASSSGVKQFF
cdr3_nt: TGTGCCAGCAGCTCAGGGGTAAAGCAGTTCTTC
v_call: TRBV6-2/TRBV6-3
j_call: TRBJ2-1
d_call: -
clone_size: -

cdr3_aa: CASSLTAGGTIYF
cdr3_nt: TGTGCCAGCAGCCTAACTGCCGGCGGCACCATATATTTT
v_call: TRBV28
j_call: TRBJ1-3
d_call: -
clone_size: -

cdr3_aa: CASSRRQAEAYEQYF
cdr3_nt: TGCGCCAGCAGCCGAAGACAAGCGGAGGCCTACGAGCAGTACTTC
v_call: TRBV4-3
j_call: TRBJ2-7
d_call: -
clone_size: -

cdr3_aa: CASRAGMAGTEAFF
cdr3_nt: TGTGCCAGCAGGGCCGGGATGGCGGGCACTGAAGCTTTCTTT
v_call: TRBV6-5
j_call: TRBJ1-1
d_call: -
clone_size: -

cdr3_aa: CASSQKRTAVNQPQHF
cdr3_nt: TGTGCCAGCTCACAAAAAAGGACAGCCGTCAATCAGCCCCAGCATTTT
v_call: TRBV18
j_call: TRBJ1-5
d_call: -
clone_size: -

cdr3_aa: CASSSGQPNTGELFF
cdr3_nt: TGCGCCAGCAGCTCGGGACAGCCGAACACCGGGGAGCTGTTTTTT
v_call: TRBV5-1
j_call: TRBJ2-2
d_call: TRBD1
clone_size: once

cdr3_aa: CASSFSPATEAFF
cdr3_nt: TGTGCCAGCAGCTTTAGCCCGGCCACTGAAGCTTTCTTT
v_call: TRBV7-3
j_call: TRBJ1-1
d_call: -
clone_size: -

cdr3_aa: CASSQERFLNSPLHF
cdr3_nt: TGTGCCAGCAGCCAAGAACGGTTCCTCAATTCACCCCTCCACTTT
v_call: TRBV14
j_call: TRBJ1-6
d_call: -
clone_size: -

cdr3_aa: CASSVGTGGNGYTF
cdr3_nt: TGTGCCAGCAGCGTAGGGACAGGGGGTAATGGCTACACCTTC
v_call: TRBV9
j_call: TRBJ1-2
d_call: TRBD1
clone_size: -

cdr3_aa: CASSRDRFSGPQHF
cdr3_nt: TGTGCCAGCTCACGGGACAGATTCTCAGGGCCCCAGCATTTT
v_call: TRBV18
j_call: TRBJ1-5
d_call: TRBD1
clone_size: -

cdr3_aa: CASSLGLAGLNTGELFF
cdr3_nt: TGTGCCAGCAGCTTGGGACTAGCGGGCCTCAACACCGGGGAGCTGTTTTTT
v_call: TRBV5-4
j_call: TRBJ2-2
d_call: TRBD2
clone_size: -

cdr3_aa: CSVEGQMNTEAFF
cdr3_nt: TGCAGCGTTGAGGGACAGATGAACACTGAAGCTTTCTTT
v_call: TRBV29-1
j_call: TRBJ1-1
d_call: TRBD1
clone_size: -

cdr3_aa: CASSPVPAGDVETQYF
cdr3_nt: TGTGCCAGCTCACCAGTGCCCGCAGGGGATGTTGAGACCCAGTACTTC
v_call: TRBV18
j_call: TRBJ2-5
d_call: -
clone_size: -

cdr3_aa: CASSQDLRDTQYF
cdr3_nt: TGTGCCAGCAGCCAAGATCTTAGAGATACGCAGTATTTT
v_call: TRBV14
j_call: TRBJ2-3
d_call: -
clone_size: -

cdr3_aa: CASSGQGGNNEKLFF
cdr3_nt: TGTGCCAGCAGCGGCCAGGGAGGAAATAATGAAAAACTGTTTTTT
v_call: TRBV5-4
j_call: TRBJ1-4
d_call: -
clone_size: once

cdr3_aa: CASSPARQDLPGEQYF
cdr3_nt: TGCGCCAGCAGCCCAGCCAGACAGGACCTACCAGGAGAGCAGTACTTC
v_call: TRBV5-1
j_call: TRBJ2-7
d_call: -
clone_size: -

cdr3_aa: CASSLSQGSRNYGYTF
cdr3_nt: TGTGCCAGCAGTCTCTCTCAGGGCAGTCGAAACTATGGCTACACCTTC
v_call: TRBV28
j_call: TRBJ1-2
d_call: -
clone_size: -

cdr3_aa: CASSFGGQGSAGANVLTF
cdr3_nt: TGTGCCAGCAGCTTCGGGGGACAGGGGAGTGCTGGGGCCAACGTCCTGACTTTC
v_call: TRBV7-9
j_call: TRBJ2-6
d_call: TRBD1
clone_size: -

cdr3_aa: CASSPRLGQEGGYTF
cdr3_nt: TGTGCCAGCTCACCACGTCTGGGGCAGGAGGGTGGCTACACCTTC
v_call: TRBV18
j_call: TRBJ1-2
d_call: -
clone_size: -

cdr3_aa: CASSPRTGDSPLHF
cdr3_nt: TGTGCCAGCTCACCACGGACAGGGGACTCACCCCTCCACTTT
v_call: TRBV18
j_call: TRBJ1-6
d_call: TRBD1
clone_size: few

cdr3_aa: CASSLDGRDAEAFF
cdr3_nt: TGCGCCAGCAGCTTGGATGGGCGGGATGCTGAAGCTTTCTTT
v_call: TRBV5-1
j_call: TRBJ1-1
d_call: -
clone_size: -

cdr3_aa: CASSQSVDGSGTTDTQYF
cdr3_nt: TGCGCCAGCAGCCAGTCGGTCGACGGGAGCGGGACTACAGATACGCAGTATTTT
v_call: TRBV4-1
j_call: TRBJ2-3
d_call: TRBD2
clone_size: -

cdr3_aa: CAWSGQGRYTEAFF
cdr3_nt: TGTGCCTGGAGTGGGCAGGGCCGTTACACTGAAGCTTTCTTT
v_call: TRBV30
j_call: TRBJ1-1
d_call: -
clone_size: -

cdr3_aa: CASSLSQGGPSSTNTIYF
cdr3_nt: TGTGCCAGCAGTCTATCTCAAGGGGGCCCTTCAAGTACAAACACCATATATTTT
v_call: TRBV6-6
j_call: TRBJ1-3
d_call: TRBD1
clone_size: -